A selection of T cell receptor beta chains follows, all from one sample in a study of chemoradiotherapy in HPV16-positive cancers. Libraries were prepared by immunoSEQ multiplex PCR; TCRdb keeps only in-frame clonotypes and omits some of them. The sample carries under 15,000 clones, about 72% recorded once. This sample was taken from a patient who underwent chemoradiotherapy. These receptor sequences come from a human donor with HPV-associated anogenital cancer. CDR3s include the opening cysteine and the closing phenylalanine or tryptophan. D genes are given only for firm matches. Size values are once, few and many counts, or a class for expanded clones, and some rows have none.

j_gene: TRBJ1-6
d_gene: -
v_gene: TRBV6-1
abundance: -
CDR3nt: TGTGCCAGCAGCTTGGGAGGTAATTCACCCCTCCACTTT
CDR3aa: CASSLGGNSPLHF

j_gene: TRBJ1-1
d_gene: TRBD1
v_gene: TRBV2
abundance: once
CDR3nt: TGTGCCAGCAGTGGGTGGGACAGGCTCAGGACTGAAGCTTTCTTT
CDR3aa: CASSGWDRLRTEAFF

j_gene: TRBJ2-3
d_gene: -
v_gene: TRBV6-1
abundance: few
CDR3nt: TGTGCCAGCAGTGGGAGGACGGGGGCAAGCGGAGTCACAGATACGCAGTATTTT
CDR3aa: CASSGRTGASGVTDTQYF

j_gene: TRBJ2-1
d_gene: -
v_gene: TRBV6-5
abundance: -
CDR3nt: TGTGCCAGCAGTAGGGGACACCCCAATGAGCAGTTCTTC
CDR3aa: CASSRGHPNEQFF

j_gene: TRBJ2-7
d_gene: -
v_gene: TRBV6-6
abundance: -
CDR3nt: TGTGCCAGCACCCCCCAGGGCTCCTACGAGCAGTACTTC
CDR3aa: CASTPQGSYEQYF

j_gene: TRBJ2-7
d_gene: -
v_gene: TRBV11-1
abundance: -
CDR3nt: TGTGCCAGCAGCTCGGACTATTACGAGCAGTACTTC
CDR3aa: CASSSDYYEQYF

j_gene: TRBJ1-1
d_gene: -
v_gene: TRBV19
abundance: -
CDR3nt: TGTGCCAGTAGTACCTCACACGGTGAAGCTTTCTTT
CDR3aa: CASSTSHGEAFF

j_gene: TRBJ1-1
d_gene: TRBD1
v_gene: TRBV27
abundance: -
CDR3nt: TGTGCCAGTAATGCCGGGACAGGGCTGACTGAAGCTTTCTTT
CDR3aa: CASNAGTGLTEAFF

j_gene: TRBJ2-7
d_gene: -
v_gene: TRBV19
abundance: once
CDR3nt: TGTGCCAGTAGTAGGAGGGACAACTCCTACGAGCAGTACTTC
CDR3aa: CASSRRDNSYEQYF

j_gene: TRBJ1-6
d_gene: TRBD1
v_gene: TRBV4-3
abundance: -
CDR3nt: TGCGCCAGCAGCCAATTACTCCGACAGGGCATTAATTCACCCCTCCACTTT
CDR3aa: CASSQLLRQGINSPLHF

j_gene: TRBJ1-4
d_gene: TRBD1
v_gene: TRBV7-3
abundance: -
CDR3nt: TGTGCCAGCAGCGAGCGACAGGGAGAAAAACTGTTTTTT
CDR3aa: CASSERQGEKLFF

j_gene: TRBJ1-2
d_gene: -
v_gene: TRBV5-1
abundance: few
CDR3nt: TGCGCCAGCAGCTTGGATCAGGGTGGAGGCTACACCTTC
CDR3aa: CASSLDQGGGYTF

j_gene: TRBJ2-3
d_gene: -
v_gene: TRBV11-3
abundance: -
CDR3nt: TGTGCCAACCTATGCCCCGAAGCCGCCCTCCTTCACACAGATACGCAGTATTTT
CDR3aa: CANLCPEAALLHTDTQYF

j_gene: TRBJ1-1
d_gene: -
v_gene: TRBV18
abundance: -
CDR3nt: TGTGCCAGCTCACAAGGACACTACACTGAAGCTTTCTTT
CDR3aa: CASSQGHYTEAFF

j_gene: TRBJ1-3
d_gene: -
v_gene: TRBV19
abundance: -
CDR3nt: TGTGCCAGCTCCCTGCTTTCTGTCTCTGGAAACACCATATATTTT
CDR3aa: CASSLLSVSGNTIYF

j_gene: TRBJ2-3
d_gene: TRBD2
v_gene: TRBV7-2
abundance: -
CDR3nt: TGTGCCAGCAGCTCACGACGCGGGGGGGCCGTAGGAGATACGCAGTATTTT
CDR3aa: CASSSRRGGAVGDTQYF

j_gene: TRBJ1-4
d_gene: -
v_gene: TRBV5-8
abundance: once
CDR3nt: TGTGCCAGCAGCTTGGCGGGGTTAACTAATGAAAAACTGTTTTTT
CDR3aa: CASSLAGLTNEKLFF

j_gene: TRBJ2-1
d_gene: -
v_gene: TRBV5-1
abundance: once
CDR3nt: TGCGCCAGCAGCTTGCGGGGGAGCTACAATGAGCAGTTCTTC
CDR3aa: CASSLRGSYNEQFF

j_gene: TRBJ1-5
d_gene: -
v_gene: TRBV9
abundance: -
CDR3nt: TGTGCCAGCAGCATATCAGGGTATAGCAATCAGCCCCAGCATTTT
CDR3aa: CASSISGYSNQPQHF

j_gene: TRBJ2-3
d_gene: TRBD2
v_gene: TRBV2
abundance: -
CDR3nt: TGTGCCAGCAGTGAGTTCCGGGGGGGCACAGATACGCAGTATTTT
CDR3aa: CASSEFRGGTDTQYF

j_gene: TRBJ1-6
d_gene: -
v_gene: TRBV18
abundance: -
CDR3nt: TGTGCCAGCTCACCAAACCTGGAGCGAGGTTCACCCCTCCACTTT
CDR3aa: CASSPNLERGSPLHF

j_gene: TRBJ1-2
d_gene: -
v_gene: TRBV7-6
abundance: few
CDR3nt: TGTGCCAGCAGCAAAGGACACGATCCGGGCTATGGCTACACCTTC
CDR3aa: CASSKGHDPGYGYTF

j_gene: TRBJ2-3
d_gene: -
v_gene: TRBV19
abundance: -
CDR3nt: TGTGCCAGTACCAACGGGGGAGCCGATACGCAGTATTTT
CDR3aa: CASTNGGADTQYF

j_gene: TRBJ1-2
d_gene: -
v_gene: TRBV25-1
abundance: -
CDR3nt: TGTGCCAGCAGTGAATTAACTCAGGGACGCTACACCTTC
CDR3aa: CASSELTQGRYTF

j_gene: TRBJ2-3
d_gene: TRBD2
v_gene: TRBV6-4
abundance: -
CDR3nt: TGTGCCAGCAGTGGCGGGGGGGCCACAGATACGCAGTATTTT
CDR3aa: CASSGGGATDTQYF

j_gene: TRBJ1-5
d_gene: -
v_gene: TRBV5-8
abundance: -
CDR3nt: TGTGCCAGCAGCTCCTTTCGGGCTGGTCAGCCCCAGCATTTT
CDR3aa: CASSSFRAGQPQHF

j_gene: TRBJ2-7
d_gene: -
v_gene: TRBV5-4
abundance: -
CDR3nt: TGTGCCAGCAGCTTGATGACAGTCCCCTACGAGCAGTACTTC
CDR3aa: CASSLMTVPYEQYF

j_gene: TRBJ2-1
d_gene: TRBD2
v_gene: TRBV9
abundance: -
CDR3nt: TGTGCCAGCAGCGTATCTAGCGGGGCGTCCCTGTACAATGAGCAGTTCTTC
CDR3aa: CASSVSSGASLYNEQFF

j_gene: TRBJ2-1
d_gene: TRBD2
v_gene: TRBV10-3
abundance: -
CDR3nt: TGTGCCATCAGCTTAATAGGGACTAGCGGCTACAATGAGCAGTTCTTC
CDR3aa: CAISLIGTSGYNEQFF

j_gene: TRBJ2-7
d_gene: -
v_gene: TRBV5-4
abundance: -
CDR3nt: TGTGCCAGCAGTTCTGGACCCCCCTACGAGCAGTACTTC
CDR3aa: CASSSGPPYEQYF

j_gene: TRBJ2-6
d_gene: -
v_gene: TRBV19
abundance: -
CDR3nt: TGTGCCAGTAGTAGCCCCTCGGGGTTTCGCAAATCTGGGGCCAACGTCCTGACTTTC
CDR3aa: CASSSPSGFRKSGANVLTF

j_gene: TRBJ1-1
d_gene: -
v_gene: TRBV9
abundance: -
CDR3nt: TGTGCCAGCAGCGCCCTAGGGGGAATGAACACTGAAGCTTTCTTT
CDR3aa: CASSALGGMNTEAFF

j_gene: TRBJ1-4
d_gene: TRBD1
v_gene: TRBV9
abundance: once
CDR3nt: TGTGCCAGCAGCGCCGGGGACAGCAATGAAAAACTGTTTTTT
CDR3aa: CASSAGDSNEKLFF

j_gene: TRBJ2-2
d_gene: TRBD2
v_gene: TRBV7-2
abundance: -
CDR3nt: TGTGCCAGCAGGTCCCTATACCCCGGGGGGGCAAACACCGGGGAGCTGTTTTTT
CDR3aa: CASRSLYPGGANTGELFF

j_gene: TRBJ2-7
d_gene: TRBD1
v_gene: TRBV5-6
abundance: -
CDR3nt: TGTGCCAGCAGCTTGGCCAGGGGGCGCGAGCAGTACTTC
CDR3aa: CASSLARGREQYF

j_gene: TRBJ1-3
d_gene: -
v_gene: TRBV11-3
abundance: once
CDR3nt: TGTGCCAGCAGTTCAGTCTCTGGAAACACCATATATTTT
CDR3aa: CASSSVSGNTIYF

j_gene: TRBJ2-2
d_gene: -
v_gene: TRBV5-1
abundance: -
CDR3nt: TGCGCCAGCAGCCCCCCGTTAGGGGGAACCGGGGAGCTGTTTTTT
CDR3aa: CASSPPLGGTGELFF

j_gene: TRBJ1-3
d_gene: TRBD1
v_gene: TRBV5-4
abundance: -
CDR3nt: TGTGCCAGCAGCTTGGCGGGACAGGGAAACACCATATATTTT
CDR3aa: CASSLAGQGNTIYF

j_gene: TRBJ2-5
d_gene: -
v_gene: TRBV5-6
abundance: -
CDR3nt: TGTGCCAGCAGCTTGCGTCTGGGGCAAGAGACCCAGTACTTC
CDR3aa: CASSLRLGQETQYF

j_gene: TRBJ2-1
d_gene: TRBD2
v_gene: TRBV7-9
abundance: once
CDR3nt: TGTGCCAGCAGCACCACGGGACTAGCGGGGGTAAATGAGCAGTTCTTC
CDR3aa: CASSTTGLAGVNEQFF

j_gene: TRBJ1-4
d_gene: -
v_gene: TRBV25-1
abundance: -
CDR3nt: TGTGCCAGCAGTGAATCGTTCTATCCAGGGGTGGCCAAACTGTTTTTT
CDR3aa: CASSESFYPGVAKLFF

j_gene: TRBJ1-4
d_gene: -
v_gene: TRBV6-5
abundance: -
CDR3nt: TGTGCCAGCAGTTACGCGTGGGGACTTAATGAAAAACTGTTTTTT
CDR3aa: CASSYAWGLNEKLFF

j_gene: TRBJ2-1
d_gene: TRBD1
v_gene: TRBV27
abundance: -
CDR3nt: TGTGCCAGCAAAAGGGGGCAATCCTACAATGAGCAGTTCTTC
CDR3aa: CASKRGQSYNEQFF